Reported below is one T cell receptor (beta chain). This sample was included in a study of blood T cell repertoires in COVID-19. Study-level information: Researchers got acute and convalescent COVID-19 samples from the United States, Italy and Spain.

The data were produced by immunoSEQ multiplex PCR, yet TCRdb's version contains in-frame clones alone and is incomplete. The table shows under 300,000 clones, with approximately 91% occurring only once. V lost 5 bases and J lost 7; bases outside the gene matches: 7. Per germline, CDR1 SGHTA and CDR2 FQGNSA. The CDR3 has 14 residues. The sample taken for sequencing was PBMCs or T cells enriched from blood (not recorded which). The source of this sequence is a woman in her twenties or thirties who had recovered from COVID-19. The rearrangement joins TRBV7-2 to TRBJ1-2, with 10 bases that match TRBD1. CDR3 amino acids: CASSPGTGASGYTF. CDR3 nucleotides: TGTGCCAGCAGCCCCGGGACAGGGGCATCTGGCTACACCTTC.